The 28 T cell receptor beta chains listed next were all sequenced from one sample in a study of shared clonotypes between healthy human individuals. Naive CD8 populations comprised CD45RO-negative cells positively selected for CCR7, excluding terminally differentiated effector memory CD45RA+ cells. Clones were sequenced by immunoSEQ multiplex PCR, and TCRdb holds only the in-frame ones, with some missing. The table includes some 1,900,000 clones, 85% to 95% detected once. The specimen sequenced was naive CD8+ T cells sorted from blood. The receptor set was obtained from a man younger than 30 in good health.

This chain uses TRBV6-6 with TRBJ2-5; 8 positions agree with TRBD2. Looked up from germline, CDR1 is MNHNY and CDR2 is SVGAGI (reference sequence). Trimming cost V 6 bases and J 4 bases; bases outside gene matches: 10. This CDR3 region has 15 residues. The CDR3 region has the DNA TGTGCCAGCAGGAAATTAGCGGGGCTTGTAGAGACCCAGTACTTC. It translates to CASRKLAGLVETQYF.

The chain links TRBV27 to TRBJ2-7; D remains unclear. Germline lookup yields CDR1 MNHEY and CDR2 SMNVEV (reference sequence). V was cut by 3 bases and J by 1 base, with 16 bases left in between. This CDR3 has 16 residues. The CDR3 DNA follows: TGTGCCAGCAGTTTGCTCGGCAGGTTAGTTTCCTACGAGCAGTACTTC. Amino acid sequence: CASSLLGRLVSYEQYF.

For the CDR3, the DNA is TGTGCCAGCATCGACGGGGGACTAGACCGATCTTATTTT. Protein: CASIDGGLDRSYF. V is TRBV6-6 and J is TRBJ2-3; 8 bases are shared with TRBD2. V lost 7 bases and J lost 15; bases outside the gene matches: 15. The CDR3 has 13 amino acids. In germline, CDR1 is MNHNY, CDR2 SVGAGI (reference sequence).

The genes are TRBV5-6 and TRBJ1-1; D not certain. The CDR3 is 14 amino acids. V was pared by 1 base and J by 1 base, with 8 bases between. Germline CDR1 SGHDT, CDR2 YYEEEE. The CDR3 nucleotides are TGTGCCAGCAGCTTGACTCTGAGGAACACTGAAGCTTTCTTT. Protein sequence: CASSLTLRNTEAFF. The full variable domain, rest sourced from reference TRBV5-6 and TRBJ1-1, is DAGVTQSPTHLIKTRGQQVTLRCSPKSGHDTVSWYQQALGQGPQFIFQYYEEEERQRGNFPDRFSGHQFPNYSSELNVNALLLGDSALYLCASSLTLRNTEAFFGQGTRLTVV.

This sequence joins TRBV4-1 and TRBJ2-7, with D maybe TRBD2 (6 bases). This CDR3 has 16 residues. The V gene's germline CDR1 is MGHRA and CDR2 YSYEKL. With 0 bases removed from V and 3 bases from J, the gap between germline ends came to 15 bases. As DNA, the CDR3 is TGCGCCAGCAGCCAAGAAGCGGAGGGTCCTTACTACGAGCAGTACTTC. Its translation: CASSQEAEGPYYEQYF.

In the case of this clone: This sample also contains other DNA sequences that code for the same CDR3. The CDR3 region has the DNA TGTGCCAGCAGCTTAGTCGGGTATAATGAGCAGTTCTTC. It is translated as CASSLVGYNEQFF. The chain has TRBV7-2 and TRBJ2-1; D is unclear. V gave up 1 base and J gave up 7 bases, with 8 bases separating them. The CDR3 consists of 13 residues. Germline V gene data show CDR1 as SGHTA and CDR2 as FQGNSA.

This chain joins TRBV6-6 and TRBJ2-5; D remains unclear. The CDR3 is made up of 10 amino acids. Germline CDR1 and CDR2: MNHNY and SVGAGI (reference sequence). V was pared by 8 bases and J by 3 bases, with 4 bases between. The CDR3 region has the DNA TGTGCCAGCGGGGAAGAGACCCAGTACTTC. Its protein is CASGEETQYF.

In its sample, this clone was seen a few times. The same CDR3 is also encoded by other DNA sequences in this sample. The V and J genes are TRBV9 and TRBJ1-1, with D possibly being TRBD1 (5 bases). The CDR3 covers 13 residues. Trimming stripped 5 bases from V and 1 base from J, with 9 bases between. Germline-derived CDR1 and CDR2 are SGDLS and YYNGEE. The CDR3 loop is CASSDGGNTEAFF. CDR3 coding DNA: TGTGCCAGCAGTGATGGGGGGAACACTGAAGCTTTCTTT. The whole variable domain, filled in from reference TRBV9 and TRBJ1-1, reads DSGVTQTPKHLITATGQRVTLRCSPRSGDLSVYWYQQSLDQGLQFLIQYYNGEERAKGNILERFSAQQFPDLHSELNLSSLELGDSALYFCASSDGGNTEAFFGQGTRLTVV.

To note about this clone: This sample includes further DNA sequences coding for the same CDR3. V is TRBV4-2 and J is TRBJ2-7; D not resolved. Per the germline V gene, CDR1 is LGHNA and CDR2 is YNFKEQ. CDR3 length: 14 amino acids. Trimming stripped 2 bases from V and 0 bases from J, with 8 bases between. CDR3 coding DNA: TGTGCCAGCAGCCAAACCGAAGGCTCCTACGAGCAGTACTTC. Translated, it gives CASSQTEGSYEQYF.

The chain links TRBV4-3 to TRBJ2-5, with 10 nucleotides matching TRBD1. J lost 1 base, V lost 2 bases, and 1 base had no gene match. The CDR3 extends over 15 amino acids. The germline V gene encodes CDR1 LGHNA and CDR2 YSLEER. The CDR3 loop reads CASSQRDRGQETQYF. The CDR3 nucleotides read TGCGCCAGCAGCCAAAGGGACAGGGGCCAAGAGACCCAGTACTTC.

The V gene is TRBV4-1, the J gene TRBJ1-2, with D maybe TRBD1 (5 bases). Deletions cut 2 bases from V and 9 bases from J, with 19 bases between. Germline V lookup: CDR1 MGHRA, CDR2 YSYEKL. The CDR3 runs 15 residues. As DNA, the CDR3 is TGCGCCAGCAGCCAATCGCCCAGGGAGCCCGCCCGCTACACCTTC. It yields the protein CASSQSPREPARYTF.

The sample holds one count of this clone. The chain combines TRBV25-1 with TRBJ1-2; TRBD1 aligns across 7 bases. This CDR3 spans 14 amino acids. Trimming at V came to 3 bases and at J to 2 bases, leaving 3 bases not matched to a gene. Germline CDR1 MGHDK, CDR2 SYGVNS. CDR3 sequence: CASSETGTNYGYTF. As DNA, the CDR3 is TGTGCCAGCAGTGAGACAGGGACCAACTATGGCTACACCTTC.

This chain uses TRBV18 with TRBJ2-3; possibly TRBD1 for D (6 bases). The germline gives CDR1 KGHSH, CDR2 LQKENI. The V end lost 2 bases, the J end lost 0 bases, and 12 bases lay between the germline ends. The length of the CDR3 is 16 residues. The CDR3 DNA is TGTGCCAGCTCACCAGAGAACAGGGAGAGCACAGATACGCAGTATTTT. It codes for CASSPENRESTDTQYF.

The genes are TRBV7-2 and TRBJ1-6; possible D gene TRBD1, 5 bases. Germline V gives CDR1 SGHTA, CDR2 FQGNSA. The CDR3 consists of 16 residues. Trimming removed 5 bases from V and 7 bases from J, with 18 bases in between. The DNA of the CDR3 is TGTGCCAGCAGCCTAGTACCGGGGACCGGGAATTCACCCCTCCACTTT. Translation: CASSLVPGTGNSPLHF.

The chain employs TRBV4-1 and TRBJ1-4, with TRBD1 matching over 9 bases. J was trimmed by 6 bases and V by 3 bases; bases with no gene match: 8. CDR1 and CDR2 (germline): MGHRA, YSYEKL. The CDR3 covers 16 residues. The CDR3 DNA reads TGCGCCAGCAGCCACGCTCCGGGACAGGGCGATGAAAAACTGTTTTTT. As protein: CASSHAPGQGDEKLFF.

This chain uses TRBV28 with TRBJ2-2, with 7 positions matching TRBD1. Per germline, CDR1 MDHEN and CDR2 SYDVKM. There are 14 residues in the CDR3. Germline trimming cut 4 bases from V and 7 bases from J; bases unmatched to any gene: 6. DNA of the CDR3: TGTGCCAGCAGTTACGCCAGGGGGTACGGGGAGCTGTTTTTT. Translation gives CASSYARGYGELFF.

The J gene is TRBJ1-1, the V gene TRBV28; D ambiguous. Germline V gene sequence: CDR1 MDHEN, CDR2 SYDVKM. The CDR3 sequence is 15 residues long. V lost 3 bases and J lost 0, with 11 bases in between. The CDR3 loop reads CASSFPGILNTEAFF. CDR3 coding DNA: TGTGCCAGCAGTTTCCCCGGAATATTGAACACTGAAGCTTTCTTT.

Points on this clone: The identical CDR3 is also encoded by other nucleotide sequences in the sample. Written as DNA, the CDR3 is TGTGCCAGCAGCTTAGACGCGAGCTCCTACGAGCAGTACTTC. Protein sequence: CASSLDASSYEQYF. V usage is TRBV7-9 and J usage is TRBJ2-7; D call uncertain. CDR3 length: 14 amino acids. V lost 1 base and J 0 bases, leaving 7 bases between the germline ends. The germline gives CDR1 SEHNR, CDR2 FQNEAQ (reference sequence).

The rearrangement uses TRBV7-3 and TRBJ2-1; D could derive from TRBD1 or TRBD2 (5 bases each). This CDR3 has 13 residues. In germline, CDR1 is SGHTA, CDR2 FQGTGA. Trimming took 5 bases from V and 7 from J, leaving 12 bases between them. CDR3 in DNA: TGTGCCAGCAGCCCCGTGGGACGGAATGAGCAGTTCTTC. Translating gives CASSPVGRNEQFF.

This clone has only a few counts. This chain connects TRBV5-6 to TRBJ2-7; the match to TRBD2 covers 8 bases. The trim removed 3 bases at V and 0 bases at J, leaving 2 bases unmatched. CDR3 length: 14 residues. In germline, CDR1 is SGHDT, CDR2 YYEEEE. CDR3 coding DNA: TGTGCCAGCAGCTGGGGGACTAGCTCCTACGAGCAGTACTTC. Encoded protein: CASSWGTSSYEQYF. The whole variable domain, filled in from reference TRBV5-6 and TRBJ2-7, reads DAGVTQSPTHLIKTRGQQVTLRCSPKSGHDTVSWYQQALGQGPQFIFQYYEEEERQRGNFPDRFSGHQFPNYSSELNVNALLLGDSALYLCASSWGTSSYEQYFGPGTRLTVT.

The chain joins TRBV9 to TRBJ2-7, with 8 bases that match TRBD2. This CDR3 comprises 16 residues. The J segment lost 1 base and the V segment lost 0 bases, leaving 6 bases of the junction unmatched. From germline, CDR1 is SGDLS and CDR2 YYNGEE. CDR3 sequence (DNA): TGTGCCAGCAGCGTAGAGGCGGGGGGATTATCCTACGAGCAGTACTTC. Its translation is CASSVEAGGLSYEQYF.

The chain is built from TRBV7-9 and TRBJ2-2; D may be TRBD2 (5 bases). The V and J ends lost 2 bases and 7 bases respectively, with 11 bases between them. This CDR3 region has 14 residues. The germline gives CDR1 SEHNR, CDR2 FQNEAQ (reference sequence). CDR3 region: CASSLSLASGELFF. Written as DNA, the CDR3 is TGTGCCAGCAGCTTAAGCCTAGCAAGCGGGGAGCTGTTTTTT. Full variable domain (rest looked up from reference TRBV7-9 and TRBJ2-2): DTGVSQNPRHKITKRGQNVTFRCDPISEHNRLYWYRQTLGQGPEFLTYFQNEAQLEKSRLLSDRFSAERPKGSFSTLEIQRTEQGDSAMYLCASSLSLASGELFFGEGSRLTVL.

The genes are TRBV4-1 and TRBJ2-7; D gene unclear. The CDR3 extends over 14 amino acids. CDR1 and CDR2 (germline): MGHRA, YSYEKL. With 4 bases removed from V and 1 base from J, the gap between germline ends came to 11 bases. The chain's CDR3 is CASSRNEGSYEQYF. CDR3 nucleotides: TGCGCCAGCAGCCGGAATGAAGGTTCCTACGAGCAGTACTTC.

V usage is TRBV7-2 and J usage is TRBJ2-7; TRBD2 aligns across 7 bases. CDR1 is SGHTA, CDR2 FQGNSA, per germline. The CDR3 loop spans 15 amino acids. V shed 3 bases and J 5 bases; nucleotides not matched to a gene: 10. CDR3 DNA sequence: TGTGCCAGCAGCTTCCGGGACTACCACCCCCACGAGCAGTACTTC. Translated: CASSFRDYHPHEQYF.

This chain uses TRBV6-5 with TRBJ2-1; possibly TRBD1 for D (5 bases). CDR3 size: 12 residues. Trimming took off 6 bases at V and 6 bases at J, with 9 bases between the two ends. Germline V gene sequence: CDR1 MNHEY, CDR2 SVGAGI. CDR3 amino acids: CASRPRGNEQFF. In nucleotides, the CDR3 is TGTGCCAGCAGGCCAAGGGGCAATGAGCAGTTCTTC.

Turning to this clone: At the DNA level, this CDR3 is encoded by other sequences in the same sample as well. The chain combines TRBV27 with TRBJ2-5, with unresolved D. The CDR3 loop spans 13 amino acids. The germline V gene has CDR1 MNHEY and CDR2 SMNVEV (reference sequence). Trimming took 3 bases from V and 2 from J, leaving 7 bases between them. CDR3 in amino acids: CASSFDSQETQYF. DNA of the CDR3: TGTGCCAGCAGTTTCGACTCGCAAGAGACCCAGTACTTC.

The gene calls are TRBV4-1 and TRBJ2-1, with TRBD2 matching 12 bases. The CDR3 spans 15 residues. The germline CDR1 and CDR2 sequences are MGHRA and YSYEKL. J lost 8 bases, V lost 2 bases, and 4 bases had no gene match. The CDR3 spells CASSQLAGGPYEQFF. The CDR3 DNA sequence: TGCGCCAGCAGCCAACTAGCGGGGGGGCCCTATGAGCAGTTCTTC.

This chain uses TRBV9 with TRBJ1-1; the D gene is possibly TRBD1 (6 bases). CDR1 is SGDLS, CDR2 YYNGEE, per germline. Trimming removed 4 bases from V and 1 base from J, with 14 bases in between. The CDR3 has 15 amino acids. CDR3 DNA sequence: TGTGCCAGCAGCCCTTTGACAGGAGAGAACACTGAAGCTTTCTTT. This translates into CASSPLTGENTEAFF.